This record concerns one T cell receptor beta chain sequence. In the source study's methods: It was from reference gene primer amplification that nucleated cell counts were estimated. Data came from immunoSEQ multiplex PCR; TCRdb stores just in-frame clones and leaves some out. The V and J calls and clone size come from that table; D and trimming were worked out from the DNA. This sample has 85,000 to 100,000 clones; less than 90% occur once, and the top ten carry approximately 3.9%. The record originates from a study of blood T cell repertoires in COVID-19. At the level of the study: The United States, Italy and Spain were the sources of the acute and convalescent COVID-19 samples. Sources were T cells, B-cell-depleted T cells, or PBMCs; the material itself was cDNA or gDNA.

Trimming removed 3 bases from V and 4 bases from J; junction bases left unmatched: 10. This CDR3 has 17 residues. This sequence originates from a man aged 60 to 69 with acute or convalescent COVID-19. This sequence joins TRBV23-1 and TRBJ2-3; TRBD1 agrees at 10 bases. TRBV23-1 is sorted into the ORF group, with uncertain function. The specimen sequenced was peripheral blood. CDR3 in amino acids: CASSQSPGQGLSDTQYF. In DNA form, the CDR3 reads TGCGCCAGCAGTCAGTCGCCGGGACAGGGGTTATCAGATACGCAGTATTTT.